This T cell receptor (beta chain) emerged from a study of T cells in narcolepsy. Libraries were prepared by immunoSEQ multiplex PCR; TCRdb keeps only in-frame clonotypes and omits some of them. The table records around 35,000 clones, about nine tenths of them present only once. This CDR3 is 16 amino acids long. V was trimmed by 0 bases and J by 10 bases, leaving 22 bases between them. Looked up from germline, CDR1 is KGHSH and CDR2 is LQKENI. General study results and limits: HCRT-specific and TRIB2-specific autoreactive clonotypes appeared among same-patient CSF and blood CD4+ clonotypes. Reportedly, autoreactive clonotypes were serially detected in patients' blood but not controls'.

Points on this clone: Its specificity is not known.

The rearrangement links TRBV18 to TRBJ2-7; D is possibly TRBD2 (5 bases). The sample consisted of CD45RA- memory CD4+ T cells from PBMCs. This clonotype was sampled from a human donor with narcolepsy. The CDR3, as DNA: TGTGCCAGCTCACCACCAGGGCTAGCCGGCTCGAATGCACAGTACTTC. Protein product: CASSPPGLAGSNAQYF. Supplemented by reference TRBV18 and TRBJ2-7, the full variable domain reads NAGVMQNPRHLVRRRGQEARLRCSPMKGHSHVYWYRQLPEEGLKFMVYLQKENIIDESGMPKERFSAEFPKEGPSILRIQQVVRGDSAAYFCASSPPGLAGSNAQYFGPGTRLTVT.